This T cell receptor beta chain was captured in a study of vaccination effects on CD4 cells after COVID-19. Study-wide findings and caveats: Researchers reported few convalescent patients and no early post-infection timepoints in the study.

Method: immunoSEQ multiplex PCR; TCRdb's copy keeps in-frame clones and lacks some. Of more than 20,000 clones in the sample, approximately 79% were seen once. Antigen-specific CD4+ T cells were first expanded with viral peptide pools by the ViraFEST assay and only then sequenced. CD4+ T cells were isolated after 10 days of culture. Vaccinated participants had no history of SARS-CoV-2 infection and tested negative for nucleocapsid antibodies. The CDR3 consists of 15 residues. Looked up from germline, CDR1 is SGHNT and CDR2 is YYREEE (reference sequence). Trimming took off 4 bases at V and 8 bases at J, with 19 bases between the two ends. As regards this clone: The antigen remains undetermined.

The chain couples TRBV5-4 to TRBJ2-1; weak D call: TRBD2 (5 bases). This TCR was sampled from a human donor who received a COVID-19 vaccine. Here the sequenced sample was CD4+ T cells from PBMCs cultured with HCoV-NL63 spike peptides, taken before COVID-19 vaccination. The CDR3 region has the DNA TGTGCCAGCAGCCCGACTACGATGAGGTCGGATGAGCAGTTCTTC. This translates into CASSPTTMRSDEQFF.